Each of the 5 T cell receptor beta chains below was sequenced from the same sample in a study of T-cell memory formation after mild COVID-19. One entry per CDR3 protein, called by TCRdb with MiXCR from the 5' RACE reads. Among 380,000 or so distinct CDR3 sequences listed, roughly an eighth were seen once. Sequencing used PBMCs or a T cell subset sorted from them (not recorded which). These receptors were taken from a man between 18 and 35 years old who had mild COVID-19 (a few samples of this study predate the infection). Cell type and time point are not known.

This clonotype was observed a handful of times. The rearrangement links TRBV7-9 to TRBJ2-7, with D perhaps matching TRBD2 (6 bases). This CDR3 is 15 amino acids long. The germline V gene has CDR1 SEHNR and CDR2 FQNEAQ (reference sequence). Trimming took off 1 base at V and 2 bases at J, with 12 bases between the two ends. For the CDR3, the DNA is TGTGCCAGCAGCTTAGAGGCGGGGCCGACCTACGAGCAGTACTTC. As protein: CASSLEAGPTYEQYF. Full variable domain (missing parts from reference TRBV7-9 and TRBJ2-7): DTGVSQNPRHKITKRGQNVTFRCDPISEHNRLYWYRQTLGQGPEFLTYFQNEAQLEKSRLLSDRFSAERPKGSFSTLEIQRTEQGDSAMYLCASSLEAGPTYEQYFGPGTRLTVT.

This clonotype has only a few counts. The J gene is TRBJ1-3, the V gene TRBV20-1; 8 positions match TRBD1. The CDR3 is made up of 12 amino acids. Germline CDR1 reads DFQATT; CDR2 reads SNEGSKA (reference sequence). The junction had 4 bases not matched to a gene; V was cut back by 8 bases and J by 4 bases. DNA of the CDR3: TGCAGTTACAGGGGGTACGGAAACACCATATATTTT. Its translation is CSYRGYGNTIYF.

This clonotype was observed a few times. V and J are TRBV5-5 and TRBJ2-6, with D possibly matching TRBD1 (5 bases). Between the trimmed V and J ends, which lost 5 bases and 0 bases, there was a span of 18 bases. CDR1 is SGHKS, CDR2 YYEKEE, per germline (reference sequence). The CDR3 runs 18 residues. CDR3: CASSFTWTPSSGANVLTF. In nucleotides, the CDR3 is TGTGCCAGCAGTTTCACGTGGACACCGAGCTCTGGGGCCAACGTCCTGACTTTC.

The table lists this clonotype with a few counts. The rearrangement joins TRBV7-2 to TRBJ1-5; perhaps TRBD1 as D (5 bases). CDR3 length: 15 residues. CDR1 and CDR2 (germline): SGHTA, FQGNSA. The V and J ends lost 0 bases and 7 bases respectively, with 13 bases between them. The CDR3 sequence: CASSLASQVGQPQHF. The CDR3 bases are TGTGCCAGCAGCTTAGCTTCACAGGTCGGGCAGCCCCAGCATTTT.

This clonotype came up a few times. The J gene is TRBJ2-3, the V gene TRBV29-1; D unclear. The CDR3 runs to 11 residues. CDR1 is SQVTM, CDR2 ANQGSEA, per germline. V shed 4 bases and J shed 0 bases, with 2 bases lying between them. The CDR3 loop reads CSVASTDTQYF. CDR3 in DNA: TGCAGCGTTGCCAGCACAGATACGCAGTATTTT.